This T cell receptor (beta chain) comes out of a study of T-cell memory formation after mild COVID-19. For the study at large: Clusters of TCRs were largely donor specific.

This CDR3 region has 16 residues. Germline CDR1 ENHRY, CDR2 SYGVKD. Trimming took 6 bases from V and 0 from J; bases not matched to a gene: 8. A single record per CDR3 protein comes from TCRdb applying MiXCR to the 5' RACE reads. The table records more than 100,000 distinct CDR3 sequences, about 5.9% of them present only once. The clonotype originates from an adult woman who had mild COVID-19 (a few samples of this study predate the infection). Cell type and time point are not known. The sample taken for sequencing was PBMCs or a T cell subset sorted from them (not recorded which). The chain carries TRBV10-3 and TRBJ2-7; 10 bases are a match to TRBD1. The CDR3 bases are TGTGCCATCAGGGACGGACAGGGGGGACGCTCCTACGAGCAGTACTTC. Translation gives CAIRDGQGGRSYEQYF.